This entry lists 14 T cell receptor beta chains sequenced from one sample in a study of vaccination and CD4 T cells after COVID-19. Antigens for these TCRs are unknown. With the Oncomine TCR Beta short-read assay, DNA from cultured CD4+ T cells was sequenced. TCRdb redid the calling of the PCR reads with MiXCR, one entry per CDR3 protein. The sample lists roughly 9,200 distinct CDR3 sequences, around half occurring once. Specified treatment: approximately nine-day PBMC culture with coronavirus spike peptide pools or control peptides (ViraFEST assay). Pre-COVID-19 pandemic sampling (2011-2018) yielded the unexposed donor's CD4+ T cells. Sequencing input: CD4+ T cells from blood, cultured in vitro. These receptors were obtained from a human donor in good health.

The chain employs TRBV25-1 and TRBJ1-2; 7 nucleotides match TRBD1. This CDR3 contains 16 residues. CDR1 is MGHDK, CDR2 SYGVNS, per germline. Trimming removed 5 bases from V and 8 bases from J; junction bases left unmatched: 17. In DNA, the CDR3 is TGTGCCAGCAGTCCAGGGGACAGCTTCTTCCCGGGCGGCTACACCTTC. It encodes CASSPGDSFFPGGYTF.

This clonotype was found a few times. The V call is TRBV7-2, the J call TRBJ2-3, with D perhaps TRBD2 (6 bases). Germline V gives CDR1 SGHTA, CDR2 FQGNSA. The CDR3 runs to 13 residues. V was pared by 4 bases and J by 8 bases, with 13 bases between. CDR3 nucleotides: TGTGCCAGCAGCTCCCAGGGACTTCCTACGCAGTATTTT. Translating it yields CASSSQGLPTQYF.

J is TRBJ1-1 and V is TRBV20-1, with 8 nucleotides matching TRBD1. The germline gives CDR1 DFQATT, CDR2 SNEGSKA (reference sequence). Trimming took 6 bases from V and 4 from J; bases not matched to a gene: 7. CDR3 length: 13 amino acids. The CDR3 loop is CSADPTGGTEAFF. CDR3 sequence (DNA): TGCAGTGCCGATCCAACAGGGGGCACTGAAGCTTTCTTT.

The chain carries TRBV19 and TRBJ2-3, with D unresolved. In germline, CDR1 is LNHDA, CDR2 SQIVND (reference sequence). V gave up 0 bases and J gave up 3 bases, with 7 bases separating them. CDR3 size: 14 residues. The CDR3 reads CASSIDPKTDTQYF. The CDR3 DNA is TGTGCCAGTAGTATAGATCCGAAGACAGATACGCAGTATTTT.

The chain employs TRBV7-2 and TRBJ1-5, with D uncertain. The germline V gene encodes CDR1 SGHTA and CDR2 FQGNSA. The length of the CDR3 is 15 residues. V was trimmed by 3 bases and J by 0 bases, leaving 9 bases between them. CDR3 amino acids: CASSFEANSNQPQHF. The CDR3 coding sequence is TGTGCCAGCAGCTTCGAGGCTAATAGCAATCAGCCCCAGCATTTT.

The V and J genes are TRBV7-8 and TRBJ1-1; D remains ambiguous. The CDR3 contains 14 residues. Deletions cut 1 base from V and 0 bases from J, with 6 bases between. CDR1 SGHVS and CDR2 FQNEAQ come from the germline V gene. This CDR3 reads CASSLDTMNTEAFF. CDR3 DNA: TGTGCCAGCAGCTTAGACACCATGAACACTGAAGCTTTCTTT.

The V call is TRBV5-1, the J call TRBJ1-2, with D possibly being TRBD1 (5 bases). Germline assignment: CDR1 SGHRS and CDR2 YFSETQ. This CDR3 comprises 15 residues. Trimming stripped 0 bases from V and 4 bases from J, with 13 bases between. The CDR3 is CASSLVIGGSYGYTF. CDR3 DNA sequence: TGCGCCAGCAGCTTGGTAATCGGGGGAAGCTATGGCTACACCTTC. Filled out from reference TRBV5-1 and TRBJ1-2, the complete variable domain reads KAGVTQTPRYLIKTRGQQVTLSCSPISGHRSVSWYQQTPGQGLQFLFEYFSETQRNKGNFPGRFSGRQFSNSRSEMNVSTLELGDSALYLCASSLVIGGSYGYTFGSGTRLTVV.

This clonotype was seen a handful of times. V gene TRBV6-1 combines with J gene TRBJ1-2, with D possibly matching TRBD1 (5 bases). The CDR3 is 14 residues long. V was shortened by 2 bases and J by 7 bases, with 14 bases between the two germline ends. Germline V gene lookup returns CDR1 MNHNS and CDR2 SASEGT. The CDR3 loop reads CASSENQGIGGYTF. The CDR3 coding sequence is TGTGCCAGCAGTGAAAACCAGGGCATAGGTGGCTACACCTTC.

The chain has TRBV18 and TRBJ1-2, with D possibly being TRBD1 (5 bases). The CDR3 loop spans 15 amino acids. V lost 4 bases, J lost 6 bases, and 18 bases lay in between. Germline V gene lookup returns CDR1 KGHSH and CDR2 LQKENI. The CDR3 DNA reads as TGTGCCAGCTCACAAGGCAGGGAGGCCACTCATGGCTACACCTTC. As protein: CASSQGREATHGYTF. Full variable domain (rest looked up from reference TRBV18 and TRBJ1-2): NAGVMQNPRHLVRRRGQEARLRCSPMKGHSHVYWYRQLPEEGLKFMVYLQKENIIDESGMPKERFSAEFPKEGPSILRIQQVVRGDSAAYFCASSQGREATHGYTFGSGTRLTVV.

The chain has TRBV12-3 or TRBV12-4 and TRBJ2-7; possibly TRBD2 for D (5 bases). Trimming stripped 6 bases from V and 0 bases from J, with 9 bases between. The CDR3 extends over 13 amino acids. The CDR3 DNA is TGTGCCAGCAGACAAGGGAGCTCCTACGAGCAGTACTTC. Encoded protein: CASRQGSSYEQYF.

The chain is built from TRBV29-1 and TRBJ1-2; tentatively, D is TRBD1 (6 bases). Germline lookup yields CDR1 SQVTM and CDR2 ANQGSEA. The CDR3 spans 13 residues. V shed 7 bases and J shed 2 bases, with 14 bases lying between them. The CDR3 spells CSGGGQGNYGYTF. DNA of the CDR3: TGCAGCGGGGGCGGTCAGGGGAACTATGGCTACACCTTC.

In this sample, this clonotype turned up a few times. The rearrangement uses TRBV10-3 and TRBJ2-7; 8 positions agree with TRBD1. The germline V gene has CDR1 ENHRY and CDR2 SYGVKD. Trimming at V came to 7 bases and at J to 4 bases, leaving 6 bases not matched to a gene. The CDR3 is made up of 13 amino acids. CDR3 loop: CAITPDRAYEQYF. In DNA, the CDR3 is TGTGCCATCACCCCGGACAGGGCGTACGAGCAGTACTTC.

V usage is TRBV5-1 and J usage is TRBJ2-2; TRBD1 agrees at 9 bases. CDR1 and CDR2 from the germline V gene are SGHRS and YFSETQ. The CDR3 spans 15 residues. V was pared by 4 bases and J by 4 bases, with 5 bases of the junction left unmatched. CDR3 sequence (DNA): TGCGCCAGCAGCATAGGGACAGGGACCACCGGGGAGCTGTTTTTT. This codes for CASSIGTGTTGELFF.

This clonotype was picked up one time. The chain recombines TRBV18 with TRBJ1-6; 7 bases fit TRBD1. The CDR3 is 16 residues long. The trim removed 0 bases at V and 4 bases at J, leaving 3 bases unmatched. Per germline, CDR1 KGHSH and CDR2 LQKENI. CDR3 sequence: CASSPPGQDYNSPLHF. For the CDR3, the DNA is TGTGCCAGCTCACCACCCGGACAGGATTATAATTCACCCCTCCACTTT.